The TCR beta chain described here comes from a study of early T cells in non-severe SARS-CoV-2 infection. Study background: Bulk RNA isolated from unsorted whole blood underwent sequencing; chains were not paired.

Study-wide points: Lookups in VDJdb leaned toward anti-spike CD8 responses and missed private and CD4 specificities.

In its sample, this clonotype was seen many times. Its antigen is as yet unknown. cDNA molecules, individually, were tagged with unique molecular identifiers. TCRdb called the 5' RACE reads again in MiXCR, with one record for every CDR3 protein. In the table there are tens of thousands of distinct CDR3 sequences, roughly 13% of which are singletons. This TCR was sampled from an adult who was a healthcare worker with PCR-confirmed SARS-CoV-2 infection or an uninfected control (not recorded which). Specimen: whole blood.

Here the CDR3 DNA reads TGTGCCAGCAGGCCCAACTCTAGAAATACGCAGTATTTT. This sequence encodes CASRPNSRNTQYF. V and J are TRBV7-2 and TRBJ2-3; D is ambiguous. The CDR3 is 13 residues long. Deletions cut 6 bases from V and 7 bases from J, with 14 bases between. The germline V gene encodes CDR1 SGHTA and CDR2 FQGNSA. Using reference TRBV7-2 and TRBJ2-3 for the parts outside the CDR3, the full variable domain is GAGVSQSPSNKVTEKGKDVELRCDPISGHTALYWYRQSLGQGLEFLIYFQGNSAPDKSGLPSDRFSAERTGGSVSTLTIQRTQQEDSAVYLCASRPNSRNTQYFGPGTRLTVL.